This T cell receptor (beta chain) comes out of a study of T cells in Graves' hyperthyroidism and ophthalmopathy. Study-wide findings and caveats: A model built on 13 V-J features separated ophthalmopathy from stable hyperthyroidism. Most clonotypes expanded in thyroid above 0.001 were likewise present in blood.

Researchers defined stable Graves' hyperthyroidism as no ophthalmopathy progression within 18 months. Exclusion of a patient resulted from uncontrolled infection, other autoimmune disease, pregnancy or lactation. V lost 1 base to trimming and J lost 7 bases, with 11 bases between them. The CDR3 spans 14 residues. Germline values: CDR1 SGHTA, CDR2 FQGNSA. The CDR3 regions of TCR beta were amplified from RNA transcripts. First-round RT-PCR of the TCR CDR3 relied on the HTBI primer set. A single record per CDR3 protein comes from TCRdb applying MiXCR to the multiplex PCR reads. The table lists about 700,000 distinct CDR3 sequences, 13% to 15% of them singletons. Turning to this clonotype: No antigen is known for it.

Material: blood. This clonotype was sampled from a woman aged 18-30 years with Graves' hyperthyroidism. V and J are TRBV7-2 and TRBJ2-1; tentatively, D is TRBD2 (5 bases). The CDR3 is CASSLVASRNEQFF. CDR3 nucleotides: TGTGCCAGCAGCTTAGTAGCTAGCCGGAATGAGCAGTTCTTC.